The present TCR beta chain was sequenced within a study of T cell changes during pregnancy in multiple sclerosis. Trimming stripped 3 bases from V and 0 bases from J, with 10 bases between. Germline V CDR1 and CDR2: MRHNA, SNTAGT. This CDR3 contains 15 residues. The data were produced by immunoSEQ multiplex PCR, yet TCRdb's version contains in-frame clones alone and is incomplete. The repertoire includes 65,000 to 80,000 clones, 93% of them detected once, and more than 2.5% sits in the top ten. The specimen was peripheral blood, collected in the second trimester of pregnancy. This TCR came from a female donor with multiple sclerosis, enrolled in a pregnancy study. This chain joins TRBV6-4 and TRBJ2-3; D call uncertain. CDR3 in DNA: TGTGCCAGCAGTGAAGAATCAGGTAGCACAGATACGCAGTATTTT. This translates into CASSEESGSTDTQYF.